This T cell receptor beta chain was captured by sequencing in a study of T cells after yellow fever vaccination. Study-wide points: Post-booster samples contained most primary-vaccination clones (more than 95% CD4, about 90% CD8). Peaking on day 5 versus 15, the secondary response was faster but weaker. Contamination by abundant bulk-population clonotypes could be present in FACS-sorted repertoires.

The sample holds a few counts of this clonotype. Its antigen is currently unknown. Trimming removed 4 bases from V and 5 bases from J; junction bases left unmatched: 8. Germline-derived CDR1 and CDR2 are MDHEN and SYDVKM. This CDR3 spans 15 amino acids. Template switching by 5'RACE produced TCR cDNA, adding a universal primer site and UMIs. Via MiXCR, TCRdb re-called the 5' RACE reads, giving one row per CDR3 protein. The data hold around 310,000 distinct CDR3 sequences, with around 3.6% observed a single time. The sequencing here drew on PBMCs, taken on the day of the yellow fever booster vaccination. The clonotype originates from a man aged 18 to 30 who received the YFV17D yellow fever vaccine. This rearrangement joins TRBV28 to TRBJ2-5; 9 nucleotides align to TRBD2. CDR3 amino acids: CASSSRVLAGETQYF. The CDR3 DNA follows: TGTGCCAGCAGTTCTAGGGTTCTAGCGGGGGAGACCCAGTACTTC.